This note documents a single T cell receptor (beta chain) sequence. Its antigen is not yet known. There are no base qualities to consult, and no much larger clone falls within one base. The V and J ends are trimmed by 2 bases and 6 bases, leaving 6 bases between them. The germline V gene (reference sequence) specifies MNHNY as CDR1 and SVGAGI as CDR2. The CDR3 starts with the cysteine, ends with the phenylalanine, and has 12 residues. The entry retains the CDR3 DNA only, 36 bases that are in frame from base 1. The sample originates from a study of blood T cell repertoires in COVID-19 (dated by TCRdb to about 2020). Background for the entire study: Samples from collaborators originated in the United States, Italy and Spain and spanned both the acute and convalescent phases of COVID-19. Where available, HLA class I and class II types were taken from metadata supplied by the sample provider and were not determined by assay-based typing. A freely available public database, intended as a resource for researchers studying the immune response to SARS-CoV-2, is where the repertoires were released. Nearly every sample came with metadata listing a de-identified subject ID, COVID-19 status, age in years and sex. The samples were drawn from the first 160 participants of the ongoing ImmuneRACE study and from roughly 1,300 subjects provided by 6 global collaborators. The material from the prospective study consisted of cDNA or gDNA derived from T cells, B-cell-depleted T cells, or PBMCs. Subjects who had been exposed to COVID-19, were actively infected with it, or had recovered from it provided the deeply sampled blood TCRbeta repertoires that made up the dataset.

TCRbeta CDR3 regions were amplified from genomic DNA using the immunoSEQ Assay, a bias-controlled multiplex PCR. Concerning the study's data processing: The number of nucleated cells in each sample was estimated from the amplification of reference gene primers within the assay. To quantify the absolute abundance of each unique TCRbeta CDR3 rearrangement, sequence reads were collapsed and filtered. For each sample, productive Simpson clonality was calculated as the square root of Simpson's diversity index across productive rearrangements. TCRdb mirrors the immuneACCESS table, restricted to in-frame sequences. Some clones are absent from its copies; in checked studies, under half trace to an unresolved V gene, and the reason for the others is unknown. That table gives V, J and clone size, and the DNA gave D and trimming. The sample table lists almost 500,000 clones, around nine tenths of them with a count of one. The top ten clonotypes cover 8% to 9.5% of the sample.

General findings and caveats noted by the study authors: The quantity of clinical and demographic metadata differed by source and by participant and was supplied without curation.

Participants in the prospective study were aged roughly 18 to 89 years, lived in 24 United States geographic areas, and enrolled through a virtual design. To assign participants to cohorts, the prospective study relied on clinical history that participants themselves reported in a screening survey and a study questionnaire. For ImmuneRACE Cohort 3, a participant was defined as recovered based on two consecutive negative NP/OP PCR tests, clearance by a healthcare professional, or resolution of symptoms. In the prospective study, whole blood, serum and a nasopharyngeal or oropharyngeal swab were collected from each participant by mobile phlebotomists. Participants in the prospective study had the option to provide additional blood draws and questionnaires over an approximately 2-month period. Prospective study blood samples were shipped either frozen or at room temperature before DNA extraction.

The sequence is built from TRBV6-6 and TRBJ2-3; no confident D gene assignment can be made. The TCR was taken from an older woman who had recovered from COVID-19. Sequenced: PBMCs or T cells enriched from blood (not recorded which). The bases read TGTGCCAGCAGTTACACTGGTGATACGCAGTATTTT. Translation gives CASSYTGDTQYF.